The sequence of this T cell receptor beta chain was determined in a study of T cells in Graves' hyperthyroidism and ophthalmopathy. Newly diagnosed hyperthyroidism patients aged 18 to 65 years had disease lasting under 2 months. Clinical symptoms, serum thyroxine, TRAb, thyroid ultrasound and orbital computed tomography established diagnosis. Drawn at first hyperthyroidism diagnosis, the blood sample preceded any ophthalmopathy symptoms. PBMCs were sourced from over 8.5 ml fresh peripheral blood. The CDR3 totals 14 residues. Germline CDR1 is MDHEN and CDR2 is SYDVKM. The V end lost 6 bases, the J end lost 1 base, and 12 bases lay between the germline ends. RNA transcripts were the template for amplifying TCR beta CDR3 regions. The HTBI primer set served for first-round RT-PCR of the TCR CDR3. TCRdb fed the multiplex PCR reads into MiXCR, producing one record per CDR3 protein. The profile covers under 300,000 distinct CDR3 sequences, with less than 30% appearing a single time and approximately 25% taken by the ten largest.

The chain uses TRBV28 and TRBJ1-2; a weak D match, TRBD1 (6 bases). This receptor was obtained from a man aged 35-49 years with Graves' hyperthyroidism that later progressed to Graves' ophthalmopathy. The sample consisted of blood. CDR3 bases: TGTGCCAGCAGGAGACAGGTCCTTAACTATGGCTACACCTTC. This sequence encodes CASRRQVLNYGYTF.